This T cell receptor (beta chain) was recovered during a study of blood T cell repertoires in COVID-19. Assay: immunoSEQ multiplex PCR; the TCRdb copy retains only in-frame clones and omits some. Of around 200,000 clones listed, more than 75% are singletons. This CDR3 contains 15 residues. Germline loops: CDR1 SGHRS, CDR2 YFSETQ. J gave up 3 bases and V 4 bases, and 8 bases lay outside the gene matches. Sample: peripheral blood. V gene TRBV5-1 combines with J gene TRBJ1-2; 8 bases align to TRBD1. This sequence was found in a middle-aged woman with COVID-19, enrolled during active disease. In DNA, the CDR3 is TGCGCCAGCAGCCGGACGCAGGGGGCGGACTATGGCTACACCTTC. It specifies CASSRTQGADYGYTF.